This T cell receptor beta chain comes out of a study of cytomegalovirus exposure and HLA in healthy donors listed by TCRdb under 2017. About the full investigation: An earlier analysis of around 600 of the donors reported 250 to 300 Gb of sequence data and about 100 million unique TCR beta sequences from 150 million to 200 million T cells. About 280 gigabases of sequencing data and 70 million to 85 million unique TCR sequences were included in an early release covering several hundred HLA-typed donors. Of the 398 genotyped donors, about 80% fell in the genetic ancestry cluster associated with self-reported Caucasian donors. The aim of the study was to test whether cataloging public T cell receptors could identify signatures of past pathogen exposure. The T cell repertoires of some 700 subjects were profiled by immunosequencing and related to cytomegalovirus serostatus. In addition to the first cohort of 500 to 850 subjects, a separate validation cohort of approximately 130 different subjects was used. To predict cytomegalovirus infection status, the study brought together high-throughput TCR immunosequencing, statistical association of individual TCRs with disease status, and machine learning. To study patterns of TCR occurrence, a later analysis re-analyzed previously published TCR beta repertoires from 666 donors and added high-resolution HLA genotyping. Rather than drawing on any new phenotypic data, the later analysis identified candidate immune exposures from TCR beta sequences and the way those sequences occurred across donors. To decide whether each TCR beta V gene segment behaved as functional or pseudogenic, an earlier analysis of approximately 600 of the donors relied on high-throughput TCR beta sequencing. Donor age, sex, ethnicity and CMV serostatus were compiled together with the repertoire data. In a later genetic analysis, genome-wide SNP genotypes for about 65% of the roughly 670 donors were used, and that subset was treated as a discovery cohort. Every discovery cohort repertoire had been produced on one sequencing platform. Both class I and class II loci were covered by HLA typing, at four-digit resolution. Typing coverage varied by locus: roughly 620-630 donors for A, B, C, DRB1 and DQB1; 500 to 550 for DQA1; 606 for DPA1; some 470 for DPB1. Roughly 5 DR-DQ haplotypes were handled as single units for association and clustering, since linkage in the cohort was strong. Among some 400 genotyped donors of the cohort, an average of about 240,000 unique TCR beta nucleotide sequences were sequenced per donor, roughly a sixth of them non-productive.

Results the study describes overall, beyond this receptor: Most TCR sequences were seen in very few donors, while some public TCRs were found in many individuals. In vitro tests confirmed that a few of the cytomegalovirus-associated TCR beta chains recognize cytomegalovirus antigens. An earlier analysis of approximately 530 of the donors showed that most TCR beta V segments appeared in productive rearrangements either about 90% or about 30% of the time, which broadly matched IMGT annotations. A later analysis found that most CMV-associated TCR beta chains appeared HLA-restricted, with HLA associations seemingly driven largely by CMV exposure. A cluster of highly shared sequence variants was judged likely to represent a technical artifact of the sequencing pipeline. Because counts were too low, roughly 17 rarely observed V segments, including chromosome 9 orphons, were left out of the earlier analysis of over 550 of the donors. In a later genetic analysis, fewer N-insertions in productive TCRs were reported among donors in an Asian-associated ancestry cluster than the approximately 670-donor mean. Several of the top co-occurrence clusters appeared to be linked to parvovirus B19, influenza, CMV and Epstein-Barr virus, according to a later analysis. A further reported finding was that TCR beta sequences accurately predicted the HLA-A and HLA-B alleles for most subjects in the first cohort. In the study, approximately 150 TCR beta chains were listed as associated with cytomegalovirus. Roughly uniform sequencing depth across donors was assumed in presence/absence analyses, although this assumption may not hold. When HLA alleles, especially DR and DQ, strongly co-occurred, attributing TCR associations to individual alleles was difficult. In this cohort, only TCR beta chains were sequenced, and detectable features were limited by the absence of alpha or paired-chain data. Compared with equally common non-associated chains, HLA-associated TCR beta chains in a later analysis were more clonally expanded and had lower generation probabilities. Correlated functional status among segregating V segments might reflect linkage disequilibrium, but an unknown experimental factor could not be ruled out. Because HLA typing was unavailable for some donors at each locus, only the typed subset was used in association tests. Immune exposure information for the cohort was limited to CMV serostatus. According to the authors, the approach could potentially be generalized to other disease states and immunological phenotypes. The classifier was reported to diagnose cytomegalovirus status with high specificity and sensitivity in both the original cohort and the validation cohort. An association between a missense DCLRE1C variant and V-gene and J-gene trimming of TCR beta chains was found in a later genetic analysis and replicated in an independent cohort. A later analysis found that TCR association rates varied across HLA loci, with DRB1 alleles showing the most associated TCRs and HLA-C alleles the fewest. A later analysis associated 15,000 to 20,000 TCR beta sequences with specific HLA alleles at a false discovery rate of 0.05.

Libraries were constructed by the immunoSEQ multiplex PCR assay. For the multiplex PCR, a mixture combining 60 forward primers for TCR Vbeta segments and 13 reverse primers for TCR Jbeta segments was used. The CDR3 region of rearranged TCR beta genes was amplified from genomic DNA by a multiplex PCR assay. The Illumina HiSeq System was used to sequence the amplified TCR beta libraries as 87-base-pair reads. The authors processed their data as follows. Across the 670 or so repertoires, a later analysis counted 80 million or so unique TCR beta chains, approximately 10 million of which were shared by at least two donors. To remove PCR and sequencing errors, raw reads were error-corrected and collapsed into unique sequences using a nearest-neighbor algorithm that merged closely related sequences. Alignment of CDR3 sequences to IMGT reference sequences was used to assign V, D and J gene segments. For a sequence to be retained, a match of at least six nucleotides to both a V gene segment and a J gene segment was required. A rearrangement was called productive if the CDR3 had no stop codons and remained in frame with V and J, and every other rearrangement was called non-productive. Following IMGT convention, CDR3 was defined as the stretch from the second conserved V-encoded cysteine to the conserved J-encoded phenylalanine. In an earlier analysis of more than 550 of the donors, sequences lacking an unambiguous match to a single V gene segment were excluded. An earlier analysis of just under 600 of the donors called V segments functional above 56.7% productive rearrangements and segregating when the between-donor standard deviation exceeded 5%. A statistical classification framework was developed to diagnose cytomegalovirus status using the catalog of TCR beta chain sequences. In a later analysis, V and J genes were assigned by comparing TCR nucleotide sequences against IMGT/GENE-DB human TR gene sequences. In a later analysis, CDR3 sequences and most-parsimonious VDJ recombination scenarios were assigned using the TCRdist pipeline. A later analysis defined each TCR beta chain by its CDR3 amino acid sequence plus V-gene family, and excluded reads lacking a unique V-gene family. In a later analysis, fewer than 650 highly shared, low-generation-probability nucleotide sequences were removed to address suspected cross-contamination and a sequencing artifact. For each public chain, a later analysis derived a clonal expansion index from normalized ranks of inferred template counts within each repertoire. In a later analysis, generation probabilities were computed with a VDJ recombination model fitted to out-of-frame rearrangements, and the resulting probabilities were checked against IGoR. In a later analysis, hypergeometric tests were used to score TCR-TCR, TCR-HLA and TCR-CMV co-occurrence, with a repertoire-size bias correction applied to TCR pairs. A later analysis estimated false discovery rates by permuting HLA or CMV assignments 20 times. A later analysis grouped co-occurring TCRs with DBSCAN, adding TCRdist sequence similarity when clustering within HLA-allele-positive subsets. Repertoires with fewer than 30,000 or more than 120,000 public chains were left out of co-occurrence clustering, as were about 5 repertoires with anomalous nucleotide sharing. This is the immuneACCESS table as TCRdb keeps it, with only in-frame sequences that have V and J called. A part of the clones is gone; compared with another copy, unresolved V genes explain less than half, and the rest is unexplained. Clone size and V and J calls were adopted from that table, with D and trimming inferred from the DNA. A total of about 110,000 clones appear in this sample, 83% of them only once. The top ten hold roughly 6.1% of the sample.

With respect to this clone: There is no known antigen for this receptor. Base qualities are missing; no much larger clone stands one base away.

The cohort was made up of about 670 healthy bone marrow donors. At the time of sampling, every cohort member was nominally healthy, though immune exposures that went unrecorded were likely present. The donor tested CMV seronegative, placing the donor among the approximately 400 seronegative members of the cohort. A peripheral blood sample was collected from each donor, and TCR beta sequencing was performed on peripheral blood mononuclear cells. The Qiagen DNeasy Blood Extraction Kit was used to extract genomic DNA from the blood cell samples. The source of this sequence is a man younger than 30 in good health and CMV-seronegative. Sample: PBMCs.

The CDR3 amino acid sequence is: CASSLARGKDEQYF. The DNA reads as follows: TGTGCCAGCAGCTTAGCCAGGGGTAAGGACGAGCAGTACTTC. This receptor chain uses TRBV7-3 and TRBJ2-7; D gene: possibly TRBD1, on 6 matching bases. In the germline V gene, CDR1 corresponds to SGHTA and CDR2 to FQGTGA. Between the V and J ends, shortened by 2 bases and 5 bases respectively, the junction contains 13 bases. The CDR3 runs 14 amino acids, cysteine and phenylalanine included. Solely the CDR3 DNA is kept, with 42 bases framed from the first base.